This passage covers 12 T cell receptor beta chains from one sample sequenced in a study of cytomegalovirus exposure and HLA in healthy donors. The PCR contained 60 Vbeta and 13 Jbeta primers. Method: immunoSEQ multiplex PCR; TCRdb's copy keeps in-frame clones and lacks some. This sample has around 170,000 clones, with around 85% found just once. The sample comprised PBMCs. These receptors all stem from a middle-aged man in good health and CMV-seropositive.

The chain uses TRBV25-1 and TRBJ1-2; a weak D match, TRBD1 (6 bases). The CDR3 has 13 amino acids. V was clipped by 2 bases and J by 8 bases, with 12 bases between them. Germline CDR1 reads MGHDK; CDR2 reads SYGVNS. CDR3 coding DNA: TGTGCCAGCAGTGAAACCCGGGACAACGGCTACACCTTC. As protein: CASSETRDNGYTF.

The chain carries TRBV19 and TRBJ2-1, with TRBD2 matching 11 bases. V lost 5 bases and J lost 9; bases outside the gene matches: 6. The germline V gene encodes CDR1 LNHDA and CDR2 SQIVND (reference sequence). This CDR3 region has 14 residues. The CDR3: CASSRSGGAGEQFF. The CDR3 DNA reads TGTGCCAGTAGTCGTAGCGGGGGGGCCGGTGAGCAGTTCTTC.

The V and J genes are TRBV28 and TRBJ2-1, with D maybe TRBD1 (6 bases). Germline V gene lookup returns CDR1 MDHEN and CDR2 SYDVKM. V was trimmed by 7 bases and J by 2 bases, leaving 18 bases between them. The CDR3 consists of 16 residues. The CDR3 sequence: CASTRARGRPYNEQFF. In DNA, the CDR3 is TGTGCCAGCACTAGGGCCAGGGGTCGGCCCTACAATGAGCAGTTCTTC.

The chain employs TRBV13 and TRBJ2-7, with 9 bases aligning to TRBD2. V lost 2 bases, J lost 6 bases, and 8 bases stayed unmatched. The CDR3 contains 15 residues. The germline gives CDR1 PRHDT, CDR2 FYEKMQ (reference sequence). CDR3 DNA: TGTGCCAGCAGCTTACTTGGCGGGGGGGCCCTCGAGCAGTACTTC. Amino acids: CASSLLGGGALEQYF.

The genes are TRBV6-1 and TRBJ2-3, with 8 bases that match TRBD1. The CDR3 length is 16 residues. Germline CDR1 MNHNS, CDR2 SASEGT. V was clipped by 2 bases and J by 2 bases; unmatched bases: 6. The DNA for the CDR3 is TGTGCCAGCAGTGAAAGGAGGACAGGGTTCACAGATACGCAGTATTTT. Translated: CASSERRTGFTDTQYF.

The chain uses TRBV11-2 and TRBJ2-1; D remains ambiguous. Germline-derived CDR1 and CDR2 are SGHAT and FQNNGV. V was pared by 4 bases and J by 3 bases, with 4 bases between. There are 12 residues in the CDR3. The chain's CDR3 is CASSYYYNEQFF. The CDR3 bases are TGTGCCAGCAGCTACTACTACAATGAGCAGTTCTTC.

This rearrangement joins TRBV7-9 to TRBJ1-4; maybe TRBD1 (5 bases). The CDR3 covers 16 residues. The V and J ends lost 0 bases and 4 bases respectively, with 12 bases between them. From germline, CDR1 is SEHNR and CDR2 FQNEAQ (reference sequence). The CDR3 sequence: CASSLAVTGLNEKLFF. The CDR3 DNA follows: TGTGCCAGCAGCTTAGCCGTCACAGGTCTTAATGAAAAACTGTTTTTT.

The rearrangement joins TRBV6-5 to TRBJ1-1; 9 positions match TRBD1. CDR3 length: 15 residues. J gave up 2 bases and V 2 bases, and 3 bases lay outside the gene matches. Germline assignment: CDR1 MNHEY and CDR2 SVGAGI. The CDR3 spells CASSYGTGPNTEAFF. In DNA, the CDR3 is TGTGCCAGCAGTTACGGGACAGGGCCTAACACTGAAGCTTTCTTT.

The chain has TRBV6-5 and TRBJ2-5; tentatively, D is TRBD2 (7 bases). The CDR3 is made up of 14 amino acids. V was trimmed by 7 bases and J by 11 bases, leaving 23 bases between them. Germline V gives CDR1 MNHEY, CDR2 SVGAGI. CDR3 sequence reads: CASTPGPGAGEQYF. The CDR3 DNA reads as TGTGCCAGCACTCCAGGACCGGGGGCGGGGGAGCAGTACTTC.

This clone was counted once. The chain uses TRBV25-1 and TRBJ2-7; D is perhaps TRBD1 (6 bases). The CDR3 is made up of 13 amino acids. Trimming removed 2 bases from V and 6 bases from J, with 11 bases in between. CDR1 and CDR2 from the germline V gene are MGHDK and SYGVNS. The CDR3 here is CASSEPTGSEQYF. CDR3 nucleotide sequence: TGTGCCAGCAGTGAACCGACAGGTTCCGAGCAGTACTTC.

This clone was picked up one time. The chain recombines TRBV4-3 with TRBJ1-3; D might be TRBD1 (5 bases). CDR1 and CDR2 from the germline V gene are LGHNA and YSLEER. CDR3 length: 16 amino acids. The V and J ends lost 5 bases and 0 bases respectively, with 14 bases between them. CDR3 coding DNA: TGCGCCAGCAGCAAGGGGCGAGCTACCTCTGGAAACACCATATATTTT. Protein sequence: CASSKGRATSGNTIYF.

The CDR3 DNA sequence: TGCGCCAGCAGCCTGACAGGGGATTCACCCCTCCACTTT. This translates into CASSLTGDSPLHF. The J gene is TRBJ1-6, the V gene TRBV4-3; 8 bases agree with TRBD1. V lost 4 bases and J lost 8; bases outside the gene matches: 1. CDR1 is LGHNA and CDR2 is YSLEER in the germline V gene. The CDR3 consists of 13 residues.